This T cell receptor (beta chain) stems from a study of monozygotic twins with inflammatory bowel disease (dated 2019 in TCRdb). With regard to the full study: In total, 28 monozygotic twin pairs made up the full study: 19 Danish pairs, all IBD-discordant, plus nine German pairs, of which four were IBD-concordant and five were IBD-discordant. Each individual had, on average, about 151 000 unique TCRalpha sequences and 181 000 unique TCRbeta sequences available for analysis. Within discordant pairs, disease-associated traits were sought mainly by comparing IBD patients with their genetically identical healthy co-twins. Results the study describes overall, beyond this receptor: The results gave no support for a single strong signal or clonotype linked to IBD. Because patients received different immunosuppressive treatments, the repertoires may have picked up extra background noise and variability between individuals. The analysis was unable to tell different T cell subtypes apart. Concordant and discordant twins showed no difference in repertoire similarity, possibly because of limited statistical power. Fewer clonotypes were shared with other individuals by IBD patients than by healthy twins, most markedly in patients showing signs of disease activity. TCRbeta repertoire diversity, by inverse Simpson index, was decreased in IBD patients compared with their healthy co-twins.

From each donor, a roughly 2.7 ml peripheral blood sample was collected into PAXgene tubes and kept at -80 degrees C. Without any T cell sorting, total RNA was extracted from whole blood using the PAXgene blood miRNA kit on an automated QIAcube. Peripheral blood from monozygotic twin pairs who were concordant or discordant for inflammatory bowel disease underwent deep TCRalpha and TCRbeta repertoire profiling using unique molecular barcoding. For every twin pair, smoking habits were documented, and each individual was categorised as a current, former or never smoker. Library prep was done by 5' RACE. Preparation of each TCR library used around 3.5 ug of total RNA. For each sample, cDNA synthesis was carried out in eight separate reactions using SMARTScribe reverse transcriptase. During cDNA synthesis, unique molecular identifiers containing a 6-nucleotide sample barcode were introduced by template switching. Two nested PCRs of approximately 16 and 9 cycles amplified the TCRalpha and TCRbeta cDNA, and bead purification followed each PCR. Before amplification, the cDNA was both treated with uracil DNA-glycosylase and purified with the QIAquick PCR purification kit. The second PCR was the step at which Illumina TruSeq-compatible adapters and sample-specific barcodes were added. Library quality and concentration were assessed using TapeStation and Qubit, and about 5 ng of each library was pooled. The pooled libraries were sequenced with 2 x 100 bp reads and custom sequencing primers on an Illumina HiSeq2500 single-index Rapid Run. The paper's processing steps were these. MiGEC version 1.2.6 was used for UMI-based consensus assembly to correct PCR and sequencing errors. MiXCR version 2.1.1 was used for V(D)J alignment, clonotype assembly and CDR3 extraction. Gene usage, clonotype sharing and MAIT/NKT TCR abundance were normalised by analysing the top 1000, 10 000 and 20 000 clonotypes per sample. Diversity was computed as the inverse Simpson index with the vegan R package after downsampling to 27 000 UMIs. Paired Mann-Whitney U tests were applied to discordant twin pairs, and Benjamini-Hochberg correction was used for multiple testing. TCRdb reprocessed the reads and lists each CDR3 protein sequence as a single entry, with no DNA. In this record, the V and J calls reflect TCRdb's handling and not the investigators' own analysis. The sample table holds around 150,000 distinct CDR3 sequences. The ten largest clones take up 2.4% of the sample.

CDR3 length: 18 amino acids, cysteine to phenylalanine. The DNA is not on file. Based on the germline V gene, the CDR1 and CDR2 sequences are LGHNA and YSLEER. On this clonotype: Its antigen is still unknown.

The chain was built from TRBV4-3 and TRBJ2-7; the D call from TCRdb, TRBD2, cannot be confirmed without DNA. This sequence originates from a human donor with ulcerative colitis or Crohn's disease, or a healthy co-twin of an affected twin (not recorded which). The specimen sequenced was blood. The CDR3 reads CASSQDRPYSGPTYEQYF.